The clone carrying this T cell receptor (beta chain) appeared once. Its antigen is unidentified. This sample is drawn from a study of T cell responses to AZD1222 COVID-19 vaccine. Findings and caveats of the study: CD4 TCRs linked to vaccination spanned spike, dominating at 160-218 and 743-854.

Repertoires were generated with immunoSEQ multiplex PCR, while TCRdb's copy carries only in-frame clones and drops some. The sample yields 95,000 to 150,000 clones, 70% to 90% seen once. Deletions cut 5 bases from V and 4 bases from J, with 14 bases between. CDR1 SQVTM and CDR2 ANQGSEA come from the germline V gene. This CDR3 is 13 amino acids long. The sample in question was peripheral blood, obtained on day 0 of AZD1222 vaccination. The rearrangement joins TRBV29-1 to TRBJ1-2; D gene uncertain. The receptor was isolated from an adult in good health. The DNA for the CDR3 is TGCAGCGTTCCCCCAACAGACTTCTATGGCTACACCTTC. It translates to CSVPPTDFYGYTF.